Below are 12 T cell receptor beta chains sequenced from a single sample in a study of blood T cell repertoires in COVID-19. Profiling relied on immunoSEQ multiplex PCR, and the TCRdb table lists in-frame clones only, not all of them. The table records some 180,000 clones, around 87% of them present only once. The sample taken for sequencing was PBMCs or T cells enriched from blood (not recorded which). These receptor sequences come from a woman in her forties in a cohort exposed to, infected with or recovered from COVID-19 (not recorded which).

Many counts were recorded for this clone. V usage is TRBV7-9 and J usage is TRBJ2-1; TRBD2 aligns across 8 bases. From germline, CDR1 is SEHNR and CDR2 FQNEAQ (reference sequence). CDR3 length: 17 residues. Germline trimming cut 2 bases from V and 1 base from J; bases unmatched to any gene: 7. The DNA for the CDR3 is TGTGCCAGCAGCTTAATAGGACTAGCCTTATCCTACAATGAGCAGTTCTTC. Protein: CASSLIGLALSYNEQFF.

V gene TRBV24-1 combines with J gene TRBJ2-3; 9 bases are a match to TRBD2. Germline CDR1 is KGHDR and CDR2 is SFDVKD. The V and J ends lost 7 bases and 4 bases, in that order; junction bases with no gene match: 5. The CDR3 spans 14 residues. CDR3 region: CATRASGAPDTQYF. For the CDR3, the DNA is TGTGCCACCAGAGCTAGCGGGGCCCCAGATACGCAGTATTTT.

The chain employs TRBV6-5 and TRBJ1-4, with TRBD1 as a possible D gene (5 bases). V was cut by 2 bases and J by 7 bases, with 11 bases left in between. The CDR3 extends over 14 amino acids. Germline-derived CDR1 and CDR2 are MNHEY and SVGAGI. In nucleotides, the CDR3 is TGTGCCAGCAGTTACGAGGCAAGGGGTGAAAAACTGTTTTTT. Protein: CASSYEARGEKLFF.

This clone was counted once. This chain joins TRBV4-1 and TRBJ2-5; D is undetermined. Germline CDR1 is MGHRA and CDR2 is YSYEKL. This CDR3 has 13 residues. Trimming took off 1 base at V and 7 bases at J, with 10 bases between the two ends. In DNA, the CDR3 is TGCGCCAGCAGCCAAGCCCACTTTGGGACCCAGTACTTC. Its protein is CASSQAHFGTQYF.

The CDR3 spells CASSEGRGLNTEAFF. The CDR3 DNA reads TGTGCCAGCAGTGAAGGTCGGGGTTTGAACACTGAAGCTTTCTTT. The chain employs TRBV6-1 and TRBJ1-1, with D unresolved. This CDR3 contains 15 residues. The germline gives CDR1 MNHNS, CDR2 SASEGT. V was clipped by 1 base and J by 0 bases, with 9 bases between them.

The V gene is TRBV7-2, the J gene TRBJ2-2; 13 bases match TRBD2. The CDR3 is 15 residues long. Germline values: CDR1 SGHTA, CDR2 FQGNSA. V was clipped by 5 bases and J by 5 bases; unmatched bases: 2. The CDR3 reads CASSRTSGSTGELFF. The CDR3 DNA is TGTGCCAGCAGCCGGACTAGCGGGAGTACCGGGGAGCTGTTTTTT.

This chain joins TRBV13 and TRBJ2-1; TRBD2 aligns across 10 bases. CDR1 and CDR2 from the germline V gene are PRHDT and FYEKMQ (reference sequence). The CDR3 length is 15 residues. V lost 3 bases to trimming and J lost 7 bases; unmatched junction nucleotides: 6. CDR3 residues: CASSFVGLAPNEQFF. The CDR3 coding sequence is TGTGCCAGCAGCTTTGTGGGACTAGCGCCTAATGAGCAGTTCTTC.

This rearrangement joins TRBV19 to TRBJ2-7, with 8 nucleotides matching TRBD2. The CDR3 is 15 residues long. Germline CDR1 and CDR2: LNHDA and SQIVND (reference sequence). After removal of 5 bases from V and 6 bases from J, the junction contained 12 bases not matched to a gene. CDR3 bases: TGTGCCAGTAGTTCCTCGGGAGGGCGGCTTGGCGAGCAGTACTTC. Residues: CASSSSGGRLGEQYF.

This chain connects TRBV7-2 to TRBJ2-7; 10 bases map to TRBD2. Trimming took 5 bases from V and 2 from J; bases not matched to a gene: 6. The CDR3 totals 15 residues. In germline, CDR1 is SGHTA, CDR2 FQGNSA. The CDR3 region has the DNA TGTGCCAGCAGCCCGAGGACTAGCGGCGCCTACGAGCAGTACTTC. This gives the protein CASSPRTSGAYEQYF.

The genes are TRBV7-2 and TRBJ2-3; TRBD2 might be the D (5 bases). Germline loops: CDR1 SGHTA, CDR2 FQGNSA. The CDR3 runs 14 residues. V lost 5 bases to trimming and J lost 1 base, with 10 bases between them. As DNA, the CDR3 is TGTGCCAGCAGCGAAAATAGCGGCACAGATACGCAGTATTTT. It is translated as CASSENSGTDTQYF.

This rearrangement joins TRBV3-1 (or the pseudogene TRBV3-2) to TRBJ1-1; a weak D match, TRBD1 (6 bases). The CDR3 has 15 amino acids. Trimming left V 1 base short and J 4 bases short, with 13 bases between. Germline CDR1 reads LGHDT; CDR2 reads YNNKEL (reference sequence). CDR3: CASSQVAGEGTEAFF. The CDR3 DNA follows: TGTGCCAGCAGCCAAGTTGCAGGGGAGGGCACTGAAGCTTTCTTT.

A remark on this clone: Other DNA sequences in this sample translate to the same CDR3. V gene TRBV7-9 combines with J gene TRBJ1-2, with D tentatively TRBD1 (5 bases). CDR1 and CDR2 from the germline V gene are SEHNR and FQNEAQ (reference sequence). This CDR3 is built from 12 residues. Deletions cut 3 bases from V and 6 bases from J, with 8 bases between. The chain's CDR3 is CASSLGRDGYTF. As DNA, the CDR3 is TGTGCCAGCAGCTTGGGCAGGGATGGCTACACCTTC.